This T cell receptor (beta chain) was identified in a study of cytomegalovirus exposure and HLA in healthy donors (dated by TCRdb to the late 2010s). With regard to the full study: In an earlier analysis of some 610 of the donors, about 270 Gb of sequence data and approximately 120 million unique TCR beta sequences from about 179 million T cells were reported. Roughly 5 DR-DQ haplotypes were handled as single units for association and clustering, since linkage in the cohort was strong. The study used immunosequencing to profile the T cell repertoires of hundreds of subjects and linked those repertoires to cytomegalovirus serostatus. Donor age, sex, ethnicity and CMV serostatus were compiled alongside the repertoire data. In a later genetic analysis, genome-wide SNP genotypes for about 55% of the roughly 700 donors were used, and that subset was treated as a discovery cohort. Among the 398 genotyped donors, roughly 80% belonged to the genetic ancestry cluster associated with self-reported Caucasian donors. The later analysis used no new phenotypic data to find candidate immune exposures, relying instead on TCR beta sequences and their occurrence across donors. To decide whether each TCR beta V gene segment behaved as functional or pseudogenic, an earlier analysis of several hundred of the donors relied on high-throughput TCR beta sequencing. Among about 410 genotyped donors of the cohort, an average of around 220,000 unique TCR beta nucleotide sequences was sequenced per donor, of which about 19% were non-productive. A later analysis re-analyzed previously published TCR beta repertoires from roughly 630 donors and added high-resolution HLA genotyping to study TCR occurrence patterns. The study aimed to test whether cataloging public T cell receptors could reveal signatures of past pathogen exposure. All discovery cohort repertoires had been generated using a single sequencing platform. High-throughput TCR immunosequencing, statistical association of individual TCRs with disease status, and machine learning were combined to predict cytomegalovirus infection status. An early release that covered 500 to 800 HLA-typed donors contained approximately 300 gigabases of sequencing data and about 93 million unique TCR sequences. In addition to the first cohort of 666 subjects, a separate validation cohort of 120 different subjects was used. Typing coverage differed by locus: A, B, C, DRB1 and DQB1 were typed in roughly 620-630 donors, DQA1 in around 500, DPA1 in 600 to 610, and DPB1 in 472. HLA typing included class I and class II loci at four-digit resolution.

In the case of this clone: There is no known antigen for this receptor. Base qualities are not at hand, and no much larger clone is one base apart. This sample includes further DNA sequences coding for the same CDR3.

In total, roughly 670 healthy bone marrow donors made up the cohort. Cohort members were all nominally healthy when sampled, although unrecorded immune exposures were likely present. The donor was CMV seronegative and was included in the group of about 350 seronegative cohort members. Every donor gave a peripheral blood sample, and the peripheral blood mononuclear cells from that sample were used for TCR beta sequencing. Genomic DNA extraction from the blood cell samples was performed with the Qiagen DNeasy Blood Extraction Kit. The library was built by means of the immunoSEQ multiplex PCR assay. The multiplex PCR relied on a mix of 60 forward primers for TCR Vbeta segments and 13 reverse primers for TCR Jbeta segments. The CDR3 region of rearranged TCR beta genes was amplified from genomic DNA with a multiplex PCR assay. The amplified TCR beta libraries were sequenced on the Illumina HiSeq System as 87-base-pair reads. The authors' analysis ran thus. Across the 700 or so repertoires, a later analysis counted tens of millions of unique TCR beta chains, roughly 11 million of which were shared by at least two donors. To remove PCR and sequencing errors, raw reads were error-corrected and collapsed into unique sequences using a nearest-neighbor algorithm that merged closely related sequences. CDR3 sequences were aligned to IMGT reference sequences to assign V, D and J gene segments. Each retained sequence needed at least a six-nucleotide match to both a V gene segment and a J gene segment. A rearrangement counted as productive if the CDR3 had no stop codons and remained in frame with V and J, and every other rearrangement counted as non-productive. CDR3 was defined according to IMGT convention as the region running from the second conserved V-encoded cysteine to the conserved J-encoded phenylalanine. The earlier analysis of a few hundred of the donors excluded sequences that lacked an unambiguous match to a single V gene segment. An earlier analysis of some 610 of the donors called V segments functional above 56.7% productive rearrangements and segregating when the between-donor standard deviation exceeded 5%. A statistical classification framework was developed to diagnose cytomegalovirus status using the catalog of TCR beta chain sequences. V and J gene assignment, in a later analysis, came from comparing TCR nucleotide sequences with IMGT/GENE-DB human TR gene sequences. The TCRdist pipeline was used in a later analysis to assign CDR3 sequences and most-parsimonious VDJ recombination scenarios. A later analysis defined each TCR beta chain by its CDR3 amino acid sequence plus V-gene family, and excluded reads lacking a unique V-gene family. To address suspected cross-contamination and a sequencing artifact, a later analysis removed several hundred highly shared, low-generation-probability nucleotide sequences. For each public chain, a later analysis derived a clonal expansion index from normalized ranks of inferred template counts within each repertoire. In a later analysis, generation probabilities were computed with a VDJ recombination model fitted to out-of-frame rearrangements, and the resulting probabilities were checked against IGoR. A later analysis scored TCR-TCR, TCR-HLA and TCR-CMV co-occurrence with hypergeometric tests, applying a repertoire-size bias correction to TCR pairs. A later analysis estimated false discovery rates by permuting HLA or CMV assignments 20 times. In a later analysis, co-occurring TCRs were grouped with DBSCAN, and TCRdist sequence similarity was added when clustering was performed within HLA-allele-positive subsets. Repertoires with fewer than 30,000 or more than 120,000 public chains, plus five repertoires with anomalous nucleotide sharing, were excluded from co-occurrence clustering. TCRdb's version of the immuneACCESS table is confined to in-frame rearrangements and falls short of the full clone set. An unresolved V gene accounts for under half of the shortfall where checked; the remainder is of unknown origin. The DNA was the basis for D and trimming; V, J and clone size are from that table. The sample table shows 99,000 or so clones, and more than 65% are seen once. Around 3.5% of the sample comes from the top ten.

Study-level results and caveats: The authors suggested that the approach could potentially be extended to other disease states and immunological phenotypes. A further reported finding was that TCR beta sequences accurately predicted the HLA-A and HLA-B alleles for most subjects in the first cohort. In vitro tests confirmed that a few of the cytomegalovirus-associated TCR beta chains recognize cytomegalovirus antigens. Several of the top co-occurrence clusters appeared to be linked to parvovirus B19, influenza, CMV and Epstein-Barr virus, according to a later analysis. The classifier was reported to diagnose cytomegalovirus status with high specificity and sensitivity in both the original and validation cohorts. A later analysis associated 17,000 or so TCR beta sequences with specific HLA alleles at a false discovery rate of 0.05. A cluster of highly shared sequence variants was judged likely to represent a technical artifact of the sequencing pipeline. V-gene and J-gene trimming of TCR beta chains was associated with a missense DCLRE1C variant in a later genetic analysis, and the association was replicated in an independent cohort. The presence/absence analyses assumed that sequencing depth was roughly uniform across donors, and that assumption may not be true. Because HLA typing was unavailable for some donors at each locus, only the typed subset was used in association tests. According to a later analysis, TCR association rates differed among HLA loci, with DRB1 alleles showing the most associated TCRs and HLA-C alleles showing the fewest. According to a later genetic analysis, donors in an Asian-associated ancestry cluster had fewer N-insertions in productive TCRs than the approximately 610-donor mean. When HLA alleles, especially DR and DQ, strongly co-occurred, TCR associations were difficult to assign to individual alleles. According to a later analysis, most CMV-associated TCR beta chains appeared to be HLA-restricted, and the HLA associations seemed to be driven largely by CMV exposure. For the cohort, immune exposure information was limited to CMV serostatus. The cohort was sequenced for TCR beta chains only, and without alpha or paired-chain data the features that could be detected were limited. While some public TCRs were present in many individuals, most TCR sequences turned up only very rarely across donors. Broadly in line with IMGT annotations, most TCR beta V segments showed up in productive rearrangements about 87% or about 30% of the time in an earlier analysis of 450 to 750 of the donors. A later analysis found that HLA-associated TCR beta chains were more clonally expanded and had lower generation probabilities than equally common non-associated chains. Some IMGT-functional V segments, including TRBV6-2 and TRBV6-3, could not be distinguished by the 87-base-pair reads and were therefore excluded. The earlier analysis of nearly 600 of the donors excluded 15 to 20 rarely observed V segments, including chromosome 9 orphons, because counts were too low. A total of around 150 TCR beta chains were listed by the study as associated with cytomegalovirus. Correlated functional status among segregating V segments might be attributable to linkage disequilibrium, but an unknown experimental factor could not be ruled out.

The junction carries 4 bases between V and J, which are trimmed by 3 bases and 4 bases respectively. CDR1 and CDR2 are read off the germline V gene as WSHSY and SAAADI. The cysteine opens and the phenylalanine closes a CDR3 of 12 amino acids. The retained sequence is limited to the CDR3, 36 bases, with the frame set at the first base. This TCR was sampled from a man in his thirties or forties in good health and CMV-seronegative. Sequencing was carried out using PBMCs. The sequence links TRBV10-2 to TRBJ2-1; the D gene identity is not certain. The CDR3 amino acid sequence is: CASSDRYNEQFF. The DNA is TGCGCCAGCAGTGACAGGTACAATGAGCAGTTCTTC.